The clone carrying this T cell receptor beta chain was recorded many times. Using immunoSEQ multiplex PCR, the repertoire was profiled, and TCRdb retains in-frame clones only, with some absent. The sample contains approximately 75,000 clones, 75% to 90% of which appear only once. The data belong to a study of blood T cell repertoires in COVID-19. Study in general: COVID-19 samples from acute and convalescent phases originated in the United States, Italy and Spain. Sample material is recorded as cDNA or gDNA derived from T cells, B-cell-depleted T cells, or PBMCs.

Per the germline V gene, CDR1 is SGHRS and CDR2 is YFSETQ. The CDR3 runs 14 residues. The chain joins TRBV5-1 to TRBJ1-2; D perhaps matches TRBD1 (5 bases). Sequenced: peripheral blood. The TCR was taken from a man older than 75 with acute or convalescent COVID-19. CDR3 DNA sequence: TGCGCTTATACCGGGGGACTTACTCTCTATGGCTACACCTTC. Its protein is CAYTGGLTLYGYTF. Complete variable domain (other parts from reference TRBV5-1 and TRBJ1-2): KAGVTQTPRYLIKTRGQQVTLSCSPISGHRSVSWYQQTPGQGLQFLFEYFSETQRNKGNFPGRFSGRQFSNSRSEMNVSTLELGDSALYLCAYTGGLTLYGYTFGSGTRLTVV.